These 30 T cell receptor beta chains originate from one sample sequenced in a study of follicular helper T cells after annual influenza vaccination. Described time point: 2014-2015 season, pre-vaccination. The assay was immunoSEQ multiplex PCR, and TCRdb's table has in-frame clones only and misses some. The sample contains about 15,000 clones, 78% of which appear only once. Source: CXCR5- memory CD4+ T cells sorted from blood, taken on the day of influenza vaccination. The source of these receptors is an adult who received the influenza vaccine.

The chain's CDR3 is CASSLNRGTKGNTIYF. CDR3 sequence (DNA): TGTGCCAGCAGCTTAAACAGGGGGACGAAAGGAAACACCATATATTTT. The rearrangement joins TRBV7-9 to TRBJ1-3; 8 bases are a match to TRBD1. The CDR3 is made up of 16 amino acids. Trimming removed 2 bases from V and 4 bases from J; junction bases left unmatched: 7. CDR1 is SEHNR and CDR2 is FQNEAQ in the germline V gene (reference sequence).

The genes are TRBV6-5 and TRBJ1-3; D unresolved. V shed 5 bases and J shed 4 bases, with 6 bases lying between them. This CDR3 is built from 12 residues. Germline V gene data show CDR1 as MNHEY and CDR2 as SVGAGI. CDR3 nucleotide sequence: TGTGCCAGCAGTGCCTCAGGAAACACCATATATTTT. Amino acids: CASSASGNTIYF.

DNA of the CDR3: TGCGCCAGCCGAAATGGGAAAATCGCTACCATCTATGGCTACACCTTC. Encoded protein: CASRNGKIATIYGYTF. The genes are TRBV5-1 and TRBJ1-2; D gene unclear. Germline values: CDR1 SGHRS, CDR2 YFSETQ. The CDR3 has 16 residues. V lost 7 bases to trimming and J lost 4 bases, with 23 bases between them.

V is TRBV5-1 and J is TRBJ2-7; 11 bases match TRBD1. V shed 4 bases, J shed 5 bases, and the junction held 5 bases outside the gene matches. The CDR3 covers 14 residues. Germline values: CDR1 SGHRS, CDR2 YFSETQ. As DNA, the CDR3 is TGCGCCAGCAGCCTAAGGACAGGGGGCAACGAGCAGTACTTC. The encoded protein is CASSLRTGGNEQYF.

This clone was observed a few times. V is TRBV19 and J is TRBJ1-2; D gene uncertain. Germline loops: CDR1 LNHDA, CDR2 SQIVND (reference sequence). This CDR3 region has 15 residues. V lost 0 bases and J 8 bases, leaving 16 bases between the germline ends. The CDR3 spells CASSIDWSVARGYTF. In DNA, the CDR3 is TGTGCCAGTAGTATAGATTGGTCAGTGGCTCGCGGCTACACCTTC.

This chain connects TRBV15 to TRBJ1-6; TRBD1 might be the D (6 bases). Germline CDR1 is LNHNV and CDR2 is YYDKDF (reference sequence). The CDR3 totals 18 residues. V gave up 1 base and J gave up 10 bases, with 23 bases separating them. DNA of the CDR3: TGTGCCACCAGCAGAGGGTACACCCCGACAGGCGTGGCATCACCCCTCCACTTT. As protein: CATSRGYTPTGVASPLHF.

J is TRBJ1-1 and V is TRBV9, with D tentatively TRBD1 (5 bases). The CDR3 consists of 15 residues. Germline V gene lookup returns CDR1 SGDLS and CDR2 YYNGEE. Trimming pared 0 bases from V and 6 bases from J, leaving 15 bases between. In nucleotides, the CDR3 is TGTGCCAGCAGCGTAGTAGGGGTGCGGGAGGCTGAAGCTTTCTTT. Residues: CASSVVGVREAEAFF.

The chain employs TRBV9 and TRBJ1-1; D is perhaps TRBD1 (6 bases). The CDR3 is 14 residues long. Trimming shortened V by 4 bases and J by 4 bases, and 14 bases separated the two germline ends. Germline V gene data show CDR1 as SGDLS and CDR2 as YYNGEE. The chain's CDR3 is CASSPHRVSTEAFF. DNA for the CDR3: TGTGCCAGCAGCCCCCACAGGGTTAGCACTGAAGCTTTCTTT.

This clone appeared once. This rearrangement joins TRBV27 to TRBJ2-5; D is unresolved. Germline V gives CDR1 MNHEY, CDR2 SMNVEV (reference sequence). The CDR3 has 12 amino acids. Trimming took 8 bases from V and 2 from J, leaving 9 bases between them. The CDR3 sequence: CASCNRQETQYF. The CDR3 nucleotides read TGTGCCAGCTGTAACAGACAAGAGACCCAGTACTTC.

This clone has a handful of counts. The rearrangement links TRBV5-4 to TRBJ2-7, with D possibly TRBD1 on 7 matching bases. Germline CDR1 reads SGHNT; CDR2 reads YYREEE (reference sequence). The length of the CDR3 is 13 residues. CDR3 protein: CARRAGGTYEQYF. In DNA, the CDR3 is TGTGCTCGCCGGGCAGGGGGGACCTACGAGCAGTACTTC.

The chain has TRBV7-8 and TRBJ1-2; D is undetermined. Trimming took 5 bases from V and 9 from J, leaving 16 bases between them. The CDR3 contains 13 residues. Germline loops: CDR1 SGHVS, CDR2 FQNEAQ. The CDR3 DNA reads TGTGCCAGCAGCCCCCGGGCCCGATTGAGCTACACCTTC. Its protein is CASSPRARLSYTF.

This CDR3 reads CATQGQGVGGYTF. CDR3 sequence (DNA): TGTGCCACCCAAGGACAGGGAGTAGGTGGCTACACCTTC. V usage is TRBV11-2 and J usage is TRBJ1-2; 8 bases are shared with TRBD1. The trim removed 10 bases at V and 7 bases at J, leaving 11 bases unmatched. The CDR3 runs to 13 residues. The germline gives CDR1 SGHAT, CDR2 FQNNGV.

The chain uses TRBV7-6 and TRBJ1-1; D remains unclear. With 5 bases removed from V and 0 bases from J, the gap between germline ends came to 10 bases. The CDR3 extends over 14 amino acids. The germline CDR1 and CDR2 sequences are SGHVS and FNYEAQ. The CDR3 region is CASSPSRVNTEAFF. CDR3 nucleotide sequence: TGTGCCAGCAGCCCCTCTAGGGTGAACACTGAAGCTTTCTTT.

V usage is TRBV13 and J usage is TRBJ2-3, with TRBD2 matching over 14 bases. Germline CDR1 and CDR2: PRHDT and FYEKMQ (reference sequence). The ends lost 3 bases at V and 2 bases at J; junction bases unmatched: 4. This CDR3 is built from 17 residues. The CDR3 loop is CASSFRTSGGYTDTQYF. The DNA of the CDR3 is TGTGCCAGCAGCTTCCGGACTAGCGGGGGGTACACAGATACGCAGTATTTT.

The genes are TRBV5-5 and TRBJ2-3, with 7 bases that match TRBD1. The CDR3 consists of 15 residues. Looked up from germline, CDR1 is SGHKS and CDR2 is YYEKEE (reference sequence). V gave up 1 base and J gave up 1 base; unmatched junction bases: 3. The CDR3 is CASSLFQGGTDTQYF. The DNA for the CDR3 is TGTGCCAGCAGCTTGTTTCAGGGGGGCACAGATACGCAGTATTTT. The full variable domain, with the rest looked up from reference TRBV5-5 and TRBJ2-3, is DAGVTQSPTHLIKTRGQQVTLRCSPISGHKSVSWYQQVLGQGPQFIFQYYEKEERGRGNFPDRFSARQFPNYSSELNVNALLLGDSALYLCASSLFQGGTDTQYFGPGTRLTVL.

The rearrangement links TRBV7-2 to TRBJ1-2, with 8 nucleotides matching TRBD1. This CDR3 spans 14 amino acids. The germline CDR1 and CDR2 sequences are SGHTA and FQGNSA. Trimming at V came to 5 bases and at J to 2 bases, leaving 4 bases not matched to a gene. CDR3 protein: CASSPNRGNYGYTF. In DNA form, the CDR3 reads TGTGCCAGCAGCCCCAACAGGGGGAACTATGGCTACACCTTC.

This clone was found a few times. The chain uses TRBV7-3 and TRBJ1-1, with D possibly matching TRBD1 (6 bases). The CDR3 has 14 residues. CDR1 is SGHTA, CDR2 FQGTGA, per germline. Trimming stripped 1 base from V and 2 bases from J, with 8 bases between. CDR3 sequence: CASSLNRDNTEAFF. As DNA, the CDR3 is TGTGCCAGCAGCTTAAACAGGGATAACACTGAAGCTTTCTTT.

The chain links TRBV11-3 to TRBJ1-1; D gene unclear. The CDR3 has 14 amino acids. Germline V gene data show CDR1 as SGHNT and CDR2 as YENEEA. Trimming removed 3 bases from V and 3 bases from J, with 11 bases in between. This CDR3 reads CASSFDKGDTEAFF. The CDR3 region has the DNA TGTGCCAGCAGCTTCGATAAGGGCGACACTGAAGCTTTCTTT.

The chain links TRBV10-2 to TRBJ1-5; D call uncertain. There are 14 residues in the CDR3. The V gene lost 0 bases and the J gene lost 4 bases, with 7 bases spanning the gap. Looked up from germline, CDR1 is WSHSY and CDR2 is SAAADI. The CDR3 spells CASSESGENQPQHF. The CDR3 DNA reads TGCGCCAGCAGTGAGTCAGGTGAGAATCAGCCCCAGCATTTT.

The CDR3 loop is CASSLATGSREKLFF. The CDR3 DNA is TGCGCCAGCAGCTTGGCTACAGGTTCCCGGGAAAAACTGTTTTTT. The chain recombines TRBV5-1 with TRBJ1-4, with D tentatively TRBD1 (5 bases). The V and J ends lost 0 bases and 8 bases respectively, with 14 bases between them. CDR1 is SGHRS, CDR2 YFSETQ, per germline. The CDR3 is 15 residues long. Together with reference TRBV5-1 and TRBJ1-4, the CDR3 gives the full variable domain: KAGVTQTPRYLIKTRGQQVTLSCSPISGHRSVSWYQQTPGQGLQFLFEYFSETQRNKGNFPGRFSGRQFSNSRSEMNVSTLELGDSALYLCASSLATGSREKLFFGSGTQLSVL.

This clone showed up just a few times. The chain links TRBV19 to TRBJ1-3; D unclear. V lost 9 bases and J lost 1, with 7 bases in between. The germline gives CDR1 LNHDA, CDR2 SQIVND (reference sequence). The CDR3 contains 12 residues. CDR3 in DNA: TGTGCCAGCGAATCATCTGGAAACACCATATATTTT. This codes for CASESSGNTIYF.

The chain links TRBV7-6 to TRBJ2-3; D gene ambiguous. Germline V gene sequence: CDR1 SGHVS, CDR2 FNYEAQ. V dropped 3 bases and J dropped 1 base, with 8 bases sitting between them. The CDR3 runs 14 residues. The CDR3 nucleotides are TGTGCCAGCAGCTTGAGTAGGGGCACAGATACGCAGTATTTT. Residues: CASSLSRGTDTQYF.

The gene calls are TRBV4-3 and TRBJ1-5; tentative D call: TRBD1 (5 bases). The CDR3 runs 18 residues. Deletions cut 0 bases from V and 1 base from J, with 16 bases between. Germline assignment: CDR1 LGHNA and CDR2 YSLEER. In nucleotides, the CDR3 is TGCGCCAGCAGCCAAGATCTAACTACAGGCGCGAGCAATCAGCCCCAGCATTTT. This encodes CASSQDLTTGASNQPQHF.

The chain recombines TRBV11-3 with TRBJ1-4; 10 bases agree with TRBD1. This CDR3 has 18 amino acids. The ends lost 5 bases at V and 7 bases at J; junction bases unmatched: 16. Germline CDR1 reads SGHNT; CDR2 reads YENEEA. CDR3 amino acids: CASSKGQGSFQLGEKLFF. The CDR3 region has the DNA TGTGCCAGCAGCAAGGGACAGGGGAGTTTTCAACTAGGTGAAAAACTGTTTTTT.

The chain uses TRBV29-1 and TRBJ2-1; 10 bases agree with TRBD2. This CDR3 region has 14 residues. V gave up 6 bases and J gave up 13 bases; unmatched junction bases: 15. Germline CDR1 reads SQVTM; CDR2 reads ANQGSEA. CDR3 region: CSVHGSGGARQQFF. DNA of the CDR3: TGCAGCGTGCATGGGAGCGGGGGGGCCCGACAACAGTTCTTC.

This chain uses TRBV7-6 with TRBJ2-5; D remains unclear. Germline CDR1 SGHVS, CDR2 FNYEAQ. Trimming removed 2 bases from V and 5 bases from J, with 18 bases in between. CDR3 length: 16 amino acids. The CDR3 here is CASSLNSPVGWETQYF. In nucleotides, the CDR3 is TGTGCCAGCAGCTTAAATAGCCCGGTGGGGTGGGAGACCCAGTACTTC.

This chain uses TRBV11-2 with TRBJ2-7, with no clear D. The CDR3 totals 14 residues. Germline CDR1 is SGHAT and CDR2 is FQNNGV. The ends were cut back, 0 bases at V and 3 bases at J, with 9 bases in the middle. For the CDR3, the DNA is TGTGCCAGCAGCTTAGAAGTAGGGAACTACGAGCAGTACTTC. This sequence encodes CASSLEVGNYEQYF.

The chain has TRBV7-3 and TRBJ2-5, with unresolved D. The V and J ends lost 1 base and 4 bases respectively, with 10 bases between them. The CDR3 loop spans 14 amino acids. From germline, CDR1 is SGHTA and CDR2 FQGTGA. The CDR3 here is CASSLMGSSETQYF. In nucleotides, the CDR3 is TGTGCCAGCAGCTTAATGGGCAGTTCAGAGACCCAGTACTTC.

This rearrangement joins TRBV7-3 to TRBJ2-1; TRBD2 matches 8 bases. V lost 2 bases, J lost 0 bases, and 6 bases stayed unmatched. Germline CDR1 reads SGHTA; CDR2 reads FQGTGA. The CDR3 length is 17 residues. Here the CDR3 reads CASSLSPGGLSYNEQFF. The CDR3 DNA reads as TGTGCCAGCAGCTTATCACCGGGGGGGCTCTCCTACAATGAGCAGTTCTTC.

The chain couples TRBV4-1 to TRBJ2-5; D is tentatively TRBD1 or TRBD2 (5 bases each). Germline-derived CDR1 and CDR2 are MGHRA and YSYEKL. This CDR3 has 13 amino acids. The V and J ends lost 2 bases and 4 bases respectively, with 8 bases between them. Here the CDR3 reads CASSQTRGETQYF. CDR3 coding DNA: TGCGCCAGCAGCCAAACTAGGGGAGAGACCCAGTACTTC.